This T cell receptor beta chain was sequenced in a study of shared clonotypes between healthy human individuals. The CDR3 contains 14 residues. The V gene end was trimmed by 6 bases and the J gene end by 6 bases; junction bases not matched to a gene: 7. The V gene's germline CDR1 is SNHLY and CDR2 FYNNEI. Sequencing used immunoSEQ multiplex PCR; TCRdb keeps in-frame clones, though not all of them. Counted here are 2 million to 2.5 million clones, nearly 97% occurring once; the ten biggest clones make up over 0.1%. The TCR originated in a man between 18 and 29 years old in good health. Material: naive CD4+ T cells sorted from blood. Subset specified: CD45RA+ positively selected. The chain joins TRBV2 to TRBJ1-5, with TRBD1 matching over 8 bases. CDR3 loop: CASSRDRRRQPQHF. CDR3 coding DNA: TGTGCCAGCAGCAGGGACAGGAGACGTCAGCCCCAGCATTTT. Supplemented by reference TRBV2 and TRBJ1-5, the full variable domain reads EPEVTQTPSHQVTQMGQEVILRCVPISNHLYFYWYRQILGQKVEFLVSFYNNEISEKSEIFDDQFSVERPDGSNFTLKIRSTKLEDSAMYFCASSRDRRRQPQHFGDGTRLSIL.